A single TCR beta chain is shown here with its context. Its target is unknown. This CDR3 region has 15 residues. V was pared by 0 bases and J by 7 bases, with 13 bases between. Germline values: CDR1 MNHEY, CDR2 SVGAGI. The entry originates in a study of T cells in localized non-small cell lung cancer. Study conclusions and caveats: Sequence data derive from only one tumor region, so heterogeneity remains possible.

The data were produced by immunoSEQ multiplex PCR, yet TCRdb's version contains in-frame clones alone and is incomplete. The data hold 20,000 or so clones, with about 90% observed a single time. The V gene is TRBV6-5, the J gene TRBJ2-1; tentatively, D is TRBD2 (6 bases). The TCR comes from a male donor at least 60 years old with stage I squamous cell lung carcinoma. The sample was peripheral blood, taken before any cancer treatment. This CDR3 reads CASSYSIGGGNEQFF. The CDR3 coding sequence is TGTGCCAGCAGTTACTCGATAGGAGGAGGGAATGAGCAGTTCTTC.